This T cell receptor (beta chain) was found in a study of blood T cell repertoires in COVID-19. Background on the study: The origin of the acute and convalescent COVID-19 samples was the United States, Italy and Spain.

As handled by the study authors: Estimation of nucleated cell counts relied on the amplification of reference gene primers. The assay was immunoSEQ multiplex PCR, and TCRdb's table has in-frame clones only and misses some. That table supplies the V and J calls and clone size; D and trimming were determined from the DNA. In the table there are just over 95,000 clones, around 80% of which are singletons. Germline assignment: CDR1 GTSNPN and CDR2 SVGIG (reference sequence). This CDR3 has 14 amino acids. Trimming cost V 5 bases and J 4 bases; bases outside gene matches: 10. The sequence came from an elderly man with acute or convalescent COVID-19. This chain joins TRBV30 and TRBJ1-2, with TRBD1 matching 7 bases. The sequenced sample consisted of peripheral blood. The CDR3, as DNA: TGTGCCTGGTTCAGACAGGGTTTTTCCTATGGCTACACCTTC. The encoded protein is CAWFRQGFSYGYTF.